In this sample, the clone carrying this TCR beta chain turned up many times. Assay used: immunoSEQ multiplex PCR; TCRdb lists only in-frame clones, some missing. The sample lists about 1 million clones; roughly 70% were seen once. Germline trimming cut 1 base from V and 0 bases from J; bases unmatched to any gene: 7. This CDR3 is built from 17 residues. Germline loops: CDR1 SGHRS, CDR2 YFSETQ. This sample is drawn from a study of shared clonotypes between healthy human individuals. The clonotype comes from a man between 18 and 35 years old in good health. V and J are TRBV5-1 and TRBJ1-3, with 7 bases lining up with TRBD1. The source material was memory CD4+ T cells sorted from blood. Subset meaning: CD45RA-negative fraction. As DNA, the CDR3 is TGCGCCAGCAGCTTGCGGCCGGGGACAGTCTCTGGAAACACCATATATTTT. Encoded protein: CASSLRPGTVSGNTIYF. Combining the CDR3 with reference TRBV5-1 and TRBJ1-3 gives the whole variable domain KAGVTQTPRYLIKTRGQQVTLSCSPISGHRSVSWYQQTPGQGLQFLFEYFSETQRNKGNFPGRFSGRQFSNSRSEMNVSTLELGDSALYLCASSLRPGTVSGNTIYFGEGSWLTVV.